The sequence of this T cell receptor (beta chain) was determined in a study of OX40 agonist ivuxolimab in advanced cancers. The study's findings and limits: Partial responders at 0.1-3.0 mg/kg showed near-lowest clonal expansion.

This CDR3 contains 11 residues. Germline V gene data show CDR1 as MNHEY and CDR2 as SVGAGI. With 6 bases removed from V and 5 bases from J, the gap between germline ends came to 4 bases. Details on this clone: Its specificity is unknown.

Using immunoSEQ multiplex PCR, the repertoire was profiled, and TCRdb retains in-frame clones only, with some absent. The table lists about 40,000 clones, 82% of them singletons, with roughly 24% in the top ten. The chain combines TRBV6-5 with TRBJ2-2, with D hard to call. Sample: CD4+ or CD8+ T cells sorted from blood, taken in a trial of the OX40 agonist ivuxolimab. The receptor comes from an adult with an advanced solid tumor such as melanoma, head and neck, liver or kidney cancer. This CDR3 is CASSQTGELFF. The CDR3 DNA follows: TGTGCCAGCAGCCAAACCGGGGAGCTGTTTTTT.